This TCR beta chain was sequenced for a study of blood T cell repertoires in COVID-19. At the level of the study: T cells, B-cell-depleted T cells, or PBMCs supplied cDNA or gDNA.

Profiled with immunoSEQ multiplex PCR; TCRdb holds only in-frame clones, not every one. Of 240,000 or so clones in the sample, approximately 84% were seen once. Per the germline V gene, CDR1 is MNHEY and CDR2 is SVGAGI. V lost 6 bases and J lost 2, with 10 bases in between. CDR3 length equals 13 residues. Sequenced input: peripheral blood. The sequence was collected from a woman older than 75 with acute or convalescent COVID-19. The chain carries TRBV6-5 and TRBJ1-1; D gene ambiguous. CDR3 coding DNA: TGTGCCAGCAGCTCGCGGGGTAACACTGAAGCTTTCTTT. Translating it yields CASSSRGNTEAFF.